The TCR beta chain described here comes from a study of monozygotic twins with cystic fibrosis. TCRdb keeps only in-frame clones here, not all; method: immunoSEQ multiplex PCR. The table lists 4,000 to 6,000 clones, about 96% of them singletons. Per the germline V gene, CDR1 is SGHDT and CDR2 is YYEEEE. The CDR3 has 14 amino acids. V was cut by 7 bases and J by 5 bases, with 19 bases left in between. V is TRBV5-6 and J is TRBJ2-7, with D possibly matching TRBD2 (6 bases). The TCR sequence derives from a boy aged 2 to 10 with cystic fibrosis. The sequencing input was blood. This chain's CDR3 is CASGRWGEFDEQYF. In DNA form, the CDR3 reads TGTGCCAGCGGCCGGTGGGGGGAGTTCGACGAGCAGTACTTC. Based on the CDR3 plus reference TRBV5-6 and TRBJ2-7, the full variable domain is DAGVTQSPTHLIKTRGQQVTLRCSPKSGHDTVSWYQQALGQGPQFIFQYYEEEERQRGNFPDRFSGHQFPNYSSELNVNALLLGDSALYLCASGRWGEFDEQYFGPGTRLTVT.